These T cell receptor beta chains were read from a single sample in a study of T cell responses to AZD1222 COVID-19 vaccine. Method: immunoSEQ multiplex PCR; TCRdb's copy keeps in-frame clones and lacks some. The sample records approximately 120,000 clones, about 88% being singletons. Sample: peripheral blood, taken on day 0 of AZD1222 vaccination. The receptor set was obtained from an adult in good health. Both conserved end residues are part of each CDR3. Each record gives: V gene, CDR3 length, clone size, D gene, J gene, CDR3 protein, CDR3 DNA. A D gene is named only where the DNA matches it firmly. Clone sizes are given selectively: once, few, many, or a class where the clone is expanded.

v_call: TRBV4-3; cdr3_length: 17; clone_size: once; d_call: TRBD1; j_call: TRBJ1-4; cdr3_aa: CASSQATQGATNEKLFF; cdr3_nt: TGCGCCAGCAGCCAAGCGACACAGGGGGCAACTAATGAAAAACTGTTTTTT
v_call: TRBV28; cdr3_length: 13; clone_size: .; d_call: .; j_call: TRBJ1-1; cdr3_aa: CASEGYLNTEAFF; cdr3_nt: TGTGCCAGCGAGGGGTACCTGAACACTGAAGCTTTCTTT
v_call: TRBV5-1; cdr3_length: 16; clone_size: .; d_call: TRBD2; j_call: TRBJ2-7; cdr3_aa: CASSLAPSGGAYEQYF; cdr3_nt: TGCGCCAGCAGCTTGGCCCCCAGCGGGGGTGCCTACGAGCAGTACTTC
v_call: TRBV3-1/TRBV3-2; cdr3_length: 13; clone_size: .; d_call: .; j_call: TRBJ1-6; cdr3_aa: CASSPTHSSPLHF; cdr3_nt: TGTGCCAGCAGCCCAACCCACAGTTCACCCCTCCACTTT
v_call: TRBV5-6; cdr3_length: 12; clone_size: .; d_call: .; j_call: TRBJ1-1; cdr3_aa: CASSFRVTEAFF; cdr3_nt: TGTGCCAGCAGCTTCAGGGTCACTGAAGCTTTCTTT
v_call: TRBV6-6; cdr3_length: 15; clone_size: .; d_call: TRBD2; j_call: TRBJ2-1; cdr3_aa: CASSYPASGSNEQFF; cdr3_nt: TGTGCCAGCAGTTACCCGGCTAGCGGGAGCAATGAGCAGTTCTTC
v_call: TRBV5-1; cdr3_length: 13; clone_size: .; d_call: .; j_call: TRBJ2-7; cdr3_aa: CASSTGLIYEQYF; cdr3_nt: TGCGCCAGCAGCACGGGACTTATCTACGAGCAGTACTTC
v_call: TRBV28; cdr3_length: 13; clone_size: .; d_call: TRBD1; j_call: TRBJ2-7; cdr3_aa: CASRDGQGREQYF; cdr3_nt: TGTGCCAGCAGGGACGGACAGGGCCGCGAGCAGTACTTC
v_call: TRBV28; cdr3_length: 16; clone_size: once; d_call: TRBD1; j_call: TRBJ1-5; cdr3_aa: CASNLSGGYRRQPQHF; cdr3_nt: TGTGCCAGCAACCTTTCAGGGGGCTATCGAAGGCAGCCCCAGCATTTT
v_call: TRBV18; cdr3_length: 15; clone_size: once; d_call: TRBD2; j_call: TRBJ2-1; cdr3_aa: CASSPSGGRNDEQFF; cdr3_nt: TGTGCCAGCTCACCCAGCGGGGGGCGGAACGATGAGCAGTTCTTC
v_call: TRBV5-5; cdr3_length: 14; clone_size: .; d_call: .; j_call: TRBJ1-1; cdr3_aa: CASSLEPGQTEAFF; cdr3_nt: TGTGCCAGCAGCTTGGAGCCGGGGCAAACTGAAGCTTTCTTT
v_call: TRBV24-1; cdr3_length: 14; clone_size: few; d_call: .; j_call: TRBJ2-7; cdr3_aa: CATSAPSGSYEQYF; cdr3_nt: TGTGCCACCAGTGCCCCCAGTGGGAGTTACGAGCAGTACTTC
v_call: TRBV28; cdr3_length: 14; clone_size: .; d_call: TRBD1; j_call: TRBJ1-2; cdr3_aa: CASGTTGEGYGYTF; cdr3_nt: TGTGCCAGCGGGACCACAGGGGAGGGCTATGGCTACACCTTC
v_call: TRBV2; cdr3_length: 18; clone_size: .; d_call: TRBD2; j_call: TRBJ2-7; cdr3_aa: CASSEESSGSGRAYEQYF; cdr3_nt: TGTGCCAGCAGTGAAGAGTCTAGCGGGAGCGGAAGGGCCTACGAGCAGTACTTC
v_call: TRBV4-3; cdr3_length: 16; clone_size: few; d_call: TRBD1; j_call: TRBJ1-2; cdr3_aa: CASSQVGTDPQYGYTF; cdr3_nt: TGCGCCAGCAGCCAAGTGGGGACAGACCCCCAATATGGCTACACCTTC
v_call: TRBV6-5; cdr3_length: 12; clone_size: .; d_call: TRBD1; j_call: TRBJ2-7; cdr3_aa: CASSTGGDEQYF; cdr3_nt: TGTGCCAGCAGCACAGGGGGCGACGAGCAGTACTTC
v_call: TRBV7-6; cdr3_length: 15; clone_size: many; d_call: TRBD1; j_call: TRBJ1-5; cdr3_aa: CASSQMTGLNQPQHF; cdr3_nt: TGTGCCAGCAGCCAAATGACAGGGTTGAATCAGCCCCAGCATTTT
v_call: TRBV7-8; cdr3_length: 14; clone_size: .; d_call: .; j_call: TRBJ1-1; cdr3_aa: CASTPAEGNTEAFF; cdr3_nt: TGTGCCAGCACCCCGGCGGAAGGAAACACTGAAGCTTTCTTT
v_call: TRBV7-3; cdr3_length: 15; clone_size: .; d_call: .; j_call: TRBJ2-3; cdr3_aa: CASSLTPGSTDTQYF; cdr3_nt: TGTGCCAGCAGCTTAACCCCCGGAAGCACAGATACGCAGTATTTT
v_call: TRBV24-1; cdr3_length: 12; clone_size: once; d_call: .; j_call: TRBJ2-7; cdr3_aa: CATSGPTYEQYF; cdr3_nt: TGTGCCACCAGTGGTCCCACCTACGAGCAGTACTTC
v_call: TRBV11-2; cdr3_length: 15; clone_size: .; d_call: .; j_call: TRBJ1-6; cdr3_aa: CASSLAGGVNSPLHF; cdr3_nt: TGTGCCAGCAGCTTAGCGGGCGGGGTTAACTCACCCCTCCACTTT
v_call: TRBV18; cdr3_length: 15; clone_size: .; d_call: TRBD1; j_call: TRBJ1-1; cdr3_aa: CASSHGQAMNTEAFF; cdr3_nt: TGTGCCAGCTCCCACGGACAGGCCATGAACACTGAAGCTTTCTTT
v_call: TRBV7-2; cdr3_length: 18; clone_size: .; d_call: TRBD1; j_call: TRBJ1-2; cdr3_aa: CASSLVPTYRGESFGYTF; cdr3_nt: TGTGCCAGCAGCTTAGTCCCAACCTACAGGGGAGAAAGTTTTGGCTACACCTTC
v_call: TRBV28; cdr3_length: 15; clone_size: .; d_call: TRBD1; j_call: TRBJ1-2; cdr3_aa: CASRPLAGTGNGYTF; cdr3_nt: TGTGCCAGCAGACCCCTCGCCGGGACAGGGAATGGCTACACCTTC
v_call: TRBV27; cdr3_length: 16; clone_size: .; d_call: .; j_call: TRBJ1-5; cdr3_aa: CASSRGSDSSNQPQHF; cdr3_nt: TGTGCCAGCAGCAGAGGCTCCGACAGTTCCAATCAGCCCCAGCATTTT
v_call: TRBV10-3; cdr3_length: 13; clone_size: .; d_call: .; j_call: TRBJ1-2; cdr3_aa: CAAHDKVIYGYTF; cdr3_nt: TGTGCCGCCCATGACAAGGTCATCTATGGCTACACCTTC
v_call: TRBV7-2; cdr3_length: 18; clone_size: few; d_call: TRBD1; j_call: TRBJ1-5; cdr3_aa: CASSFFAGGSYSNQPQHF; cdr3_nt: TGTGCCAGCAGCTTCTTTGCAGGGGGCTCTTATAGCAATCAGCCCCAGCATTTT
v_call: TRBV6-5; cdr3_length: 14; clone_size: .; d_call: .; j_call: TRBJ1-2; cdr3_aa: CASSTLGGAGGYTF; cdr3_nt: TGTGCCAGCAGTACCCTCGGGGGCGCGGGGGGCTACACCTTC
v_call: TRBV27; cdr3_length: 15; clone_size: .; d_call: .; j_call: TRBJ1-6; cdr3_aa: CASSIEASPNSPLHF; cdr3_nt: TGTGCCAGCAGTATTGAGGCGTCGCCTAATTCACCCCTCCACTTT
v_call: TRBV5-1; cdr3_length: 14; clone_size: once; d_call: .; j_call: TRBJ1-1; cdr3_aa: CASTMQGGNTEAFF; cdr3_nt: TGCGCCAGCACTATGCAAGGGGGGAACACTGAAGCTTTCTTT
v_call: TRBV7-6; cdr3_length: 15; clone_size: .; d_call: TRBD1; j_call: TRBJ2-1; cdr3_aa: CASSFRDRGSDEQFF; cdr3_nt: TGTGCCAGCAGCTTCCGGGACAGGGGGTCGGATGAGCAGTTCTTC
v_call: TRBV27; cdr3_length: 13; clone_size: .; d_call: .; j_call: TRBJ2-5; cdr3_aa: CASSLREQETQYF; cdr3_nt: TGTGCCAGCAGTTTAAGAGAACAAGAGACCCAGTACTTC
v_call: TRBV5-6; cdr3_length: 12; clone_size: .; d_call: .; j_call: TRBJ2-3; cdr3_aa: CASSFGTDTQYF; cdr3_nt: TGTGCCAGCAGCTTTGGGACAGATACGCAGTATTTT
v_call: TRBV5-5; cdr3_length: 14; clone_size: .; d_call: TRBD1; j_call: TRBJ1-1; cdr3_aa: CASKPGQINTEAFF; cdr3_nt: TGTGCCAGCAAGCCGGGACAGATTAACACTGAAGCTTTCTTT
v_call: TRBV21-1; cdr3_length: 19; clone_size: .; d_call: .; j_call: TRBJ1-4; cdr3_aa: CASSQEDRVGKGTNEKLFF; cdr3_nt: .
v_call: TRBV6-5; cdr3_length: 15; clone_size: .; d_call: TRBD1; j_call: TRBJ1-1; cdr3_aa: CASSYSQGMGTEAFF; cdr3_nt: TGTGCCAGCAGTTACTCACAGGGGATGGGGACTGAAGCTTTCTTT
v_call: TRBV11-2; cdr3_length: 18; clone_size: .; d_call: TRBD2; j_call: TRBJ2-4; cdr3_aa: CASSFGLAGGPTKNIQYF; cdr3_nt: TGTGCCAGCAGCTTCGGACTAGCGGGGGGGCCGACCAAAAACATTCAGTACTTC